Listed below are T cell receptor beta chains from one sample, sequenced in a study of shared clonotypes between healthy human individuals. This table comes from immunoSEQ multiplex PCR, and its TCRdb copy is limited to in-frame clones, with some not included. The sample holds some 500,000 clones, around 80% seen once. What was sequenced was PBMCs. These receptors all come from a middle-aged woman in good health. Some clones in this sample may be carry-over from other donors' samples. Each CDR3 is given with its conserved first and last residue. Fields, in order: clone size, V gene, D gene, J gene, CDR3 protein, CDR3 DNA. D genes are given only for firm matches. The listing skips clone size in some rows; elsewhere it reads once, few, many or a size class.

>NA|TRBV19|NA|TRBJ2-5
CASGAQGSLETQYF
TGTGCCAGTGGAGCGCAGGGGTCTTTGGAGACCCAGTACTTC
>NA|TRBV11-1|NA|TRBJ1-1
CASSLDRVAEAFF
TGTGCCAGCAGCTTAGACAGGGTGGCTGAAGCTTTCTTT
>NA|TRBV5-1|TRBD1|TRBJ2-7
CASRIETGSPYEQYF
TGCGCCAGCAGAATCGAGACAGGGTCCCCCTACGAGCAGTACTTC
>NA|TRBV11-2|NA|TRBJ2-3
CASSLWPTDTQYF
TGTGCCAGCAGCTTATGGCCAACAGATACGCAGTATTTT
>NA|TRBV28|NA|TRBJ2-2
CASAQHLIGELFF
TGTGCCAGCGCACAGCACCTCATAGGGGAGCTGTTTTTT
>NA|TRBV11-2|TRBD1|TRBJ2-2
CASSRRQGDSTGELFF
TGTGCCAGCAGCCGTAGACAGGGGGATAGCACCGGGGAGCTGTTTTTT
>NA|TRBV7-7|TRBD1|TRBJ2-1
CASSTGVLGNEQFF
TGTGCCAGCAGCACAGGGGTTTTAGGCAATGAGCAGTTCTTC
>NA|TRBV9|NA|TRBJ2-1
CASSVGLASSYNEQFF
TGTGCCAGCAGCGTAGGATTAGCGAGCTCCTACAATGAGCAGTTCTTC
>NA|TRBV15|NA|TRBJ2-1
CATSRGGYRGWGDEQFF
TGTGCCACCAGCAGAGGAGGATATAGGGGATGGGGCGATGAGCAGTTCTTC
>NA|TRBV28|TRBD2|TRBJ2-2
CASSIVAGVTNLRYPGELFF
TGTGCCAGCAGTATAGTAGCGGGAGTAACCAATTTGAGGTACCCCGGGGAGCTGTTTTTT
>NA|TRBV10-3|NA|TRBJ2-1
CAISESRENEQFF
TGTGCCATCAGTGAGTCTCGGGAGAATGAGCAGTTCTTC
>NA|TRBV2|NA|TRBJ2-5
CASTQQETQYF
TGTGCCAGCACCCAGCAAGAGACCCAGTACTTC
>NA|TRBV18|NA|TRBJ2-2
CASSPRDPGTNTGELFF
TGTGCCAGCTCACCAAGGGATCCGGGGACGAACACCGGGGAGCTGTTTTTT
>NA|TRBV9|NA|TRBJ2-3
CASSVGQPDTDTQYF
TGTGCCAGCAGCGTAGGACAGCCTGACACAGATACGCAGTATTTT
>NA|TRBV11-2|NA|TRBJ2-3
CASSLGSTDTQYF
TGTGCCAGCAGCTTAGGCTCCACAGATACGCAGTATTTT
>many|TRBV5-6|NA|TRBJ1-5
CASSFTGAGVIQPQHF
TGTGCCAGCAGCTTCACCGGCGCAGGGGTTATTCAGCCCCAGCATTTT
>NA|TRBV28|NA|TRBJ1-5
CASSLRPHQPQHF
TGTGCCAGCAGCCTAAGACCGCATCAGCCCCAGCATTTT
>NA|TRBV2|NA|TRBJ2-5
CASPAGLRAEETQYF
TGTGCCAGCCCCGCGGGGTTGAGGGCGGAAGAGACCCAGTACTTC
>NA|TRBV10-3|TRBD2|TRBJ2-1
CAISESASGRVGSYNEQFF
TGTGCCATCAGTGAGTCTGCTAGCGGGAGGGTGGGATCCTACAATGAGCAGTTCTTC
>NA|TRBV5-1|NA|TRBJ1-3
CASSLGRGNTIYF
TGCGCCAGCAGCCTTGGACGGGGAAACACCATATATTTT
>few|TRBV19|NA|TRBJ2-2
CASSIRSANTGELFF
TGTGCCAGTAGTATAAGGAGCGCGAACACCGGGGAGCTGTTTTTT
>few|TRBV2|NA|TRBJ1-2
CATLQNHYGYTF
TGTGCCACCTTACAGAACCACTATGGCTACACCTTC
>few|TRBV20-1|NA|TRBJ2-1
CSARLYNEQFF
TGCAGTGCTAGACTTTACAATGAGCAGTTCTTC
>NA|TRBV10-3|TRBD1|TRBJ2-2
CAISETGTDYTGELFF
TGTGCCATCAGTGAGACCGGGACAGACTACACCGGGGAGCTGTTTTTT
>NA|TRBV7-3|TRBD2|TRBJ2-1
CASSLGLAGLDEQFF
TGTGCCAGCAGCTTAGGACTAGCGGGACTCGATGAGCAGTTCTTC
>NA|TRBV6-6|NA|TRBJ1-4
CASSYERNEKLFF
TGTGCCAGCAGTTACGAGAGGAATGAAAAACTGTTTTTT
>NA|TRBV7-3|TRBD2|TRBJ2-5
CASSSGLAGRGRETQYF
TGTGCCAGCAGCTCAGGACTAGCGGGACGAGGAAGAGAGACCCAGTACTTC
>NA|TRBV5-1|NA|TRBJ1-1
CASSSNQNTEAFF
TGCGCCAGCAGCTCGAACCAAAACACTGAAGCTTTCTTT
>few|TRBV15|NA|TRBJ2-2
CATSRANGELFF
TGTGCCACCAGCAGAGCAAATGGGGAGCTGTTTTTT
>NA|TRBV10-3|TRBD1|TRBJ2-5
CAIGRDRGLETQYF
TGTGCCATCGGCCGGGACAGGGGATTGGAGACCCAGTACTTC
>NA|TRBV27|NA|TRBJ1-4
CASSALASPTNEKLFF
TGTGCCAGCAGTGCGCTTGCAAGTCCAACTAATGAAAAACTGTTTTTT
>few|TRBV11-3|NA|TRBJ1-1
CASSLVEETGLNTEAFF
TGTGCCAGCAGCTTAGTAGAGGAGACAGGACTGAACACTGAAGCTTTCTTT
>NA|TRBV6-5|NA|TRBJ2-7
CASSYSPEGSAEQYF
TGTGCCAGCAGTTACTCCCCGGAGGGTAGCGCCGAGCAGTACTTC
>NA|TRBV18|NA|TRBJ2-7
CASSQNSFTPREQYF
TGTGCCAGCTCACAGAACTCCTTTACCCCGAGGGAGCAGTACTTC
>few|TRBV7-3|NA|TRBJ2-1
CASSLMGGGNEQFF
TGTGCCAGCAGCTTAATGGGGGGAGGTAATGAGCAGTTCTTC
>NA|TRBV9|TRBD1|TRBJ2-2
CASSVRTGGIGELFF
TGTGCCAGCAGCGTTCGGACAGGGGGTATCGGGGAGCTGTTTTTT
>NA|TRBV27|NA|TRBJ2-2
CASSLIGTTGELFF
TGTGCCAGCAGTTTAATAGGGACGACCGGGGAGCTGTTTTTT
>NA|TRBV21-1|NA|TRBJ2-5
CASTTWAETPETQYF
TGTGCCAGCACTACTTGGGCCGAAACGCCCGAGACCCAGTACTTC
>NA|TRBV10-3|NA|TRBJ1-3
CAISESGGTGNTIYF
TGTGCCATCAGTGAGTCGGGGGGCACTGGAAACACCATATATTTT
>many|TRBV6-1|TRBD2|TRBJ2-1
CASTQLAGGPLEQFF
TGTGCCAGCACTCAACTAGCGGGAGGGCCTCTTGAGCAGTTCTTC